Listed here are 24 T cell receptor beta chains from one sample, sequenced in a study of T cells in Graves' hyperthyroidism and ophthalmopathy. RNA transcripts gave rise to amplified TCR beta CDR3 regions. Using the HTBI primer set, a first-round RT-PCR was run on the TCR CDR3. TCRdb re-called the multiplex PCR reads through MiXCR, storing one row per CDR3 protein. Among roughly 560,000 distinct CDR3 sequences listed, 14% to 15% were seen once. The source material was blood. The receptors here all came from a middle-aged woman with Graves' ophthalmopathy.

This clonotype has a count of ten or more. This sequence joins TRBV12-5 and TRBJ1-5, with D maybe TRBD1 (6 bases). The CDR3 is made up of 17 amino acids. CDR1 and CDR2 from the germline V gene are LGHNT and FRNRAP. V was pared by 1 base and J by 1 base, with 14 bases between. CDR3 nucleotides: TGTGCTAGTGGTTTGGATCAGGGGAGGGGCAGCAATCAGCCCCAGCATTTT. This gives the protein CASGLDQGRGSNQPQHF.

This clonotype was detected ten times or more. The rearrangement uses TRBV12-3 or TRBV12-4 and TRBJ1-2; 9 positions match TRBD1. The CDR3 totals 15 residues. The V and J ends lost 3 bases and 4 bases, in that order; junction bases with no gene match: 6. This chain's CDR3 is CASSFGTGRSYGYTF. Written as DNA, the CDR3 is TGTGCCAGCAGTTTTGGGACAGGGAGAAGCTATGGCTACACCTTC.

Only a few counts were recorded for this clonotype. CDR3 loop: CAWSDLRAGQETQYF. The DNA of the CDR3 is TGTGCCTGGAGTGACCTTCGGGCAGGCCAAGAGACCCAGTACTTC. V is TRBV30 and J is TRBJ2-5; D gene ambiguous. Germline loops: CDR1 GTSNPN, CDR2 SVGIG (reference sequence). The CDR3 runs to 15 residues. V was pared by 1 base and J by 1 base, with 13 bases between.

This clonotype was observed many times. CDR3 protein: CASSLVFTEAFF. CDR3 nucleotide sequence: TGTGCCAGCAGCTTAGTTTTCACTGAAGCTTTCTTT. V gene TRBV7-8 combines with J gene TRBJ1-1; D remains unclear. Deletions cut 1 base from V and 4 bases from J, with 4 bases between. The germline V gene has CDR1 SGHVS and CDR2 FQNEAQ. The CDR3 is 12 residues long.

This clonotype was counted many times. J is TRBJ2-2 and V is TRBV24-1; perhaps TRBD2 as D (6 bases). Trimming pared 3 bases from V and 8 bases from J, leaving 15 bases between. CDR3 length equals 15 residues. The germline gives CDR1 KGHDR, CDR2 SFDVKD. The CDR3 nucleotides are TGTGCCACCAGTGATCCTGGACTAAAGTTAGGGGAGCTGTTTTTT. It specifies CATSDPGLKLGELFF.

V usage is TRBV28 and J usage is TRBJ2-7; 7 positions agree with TRBD1. Trimming removed 4 bases from V and 0 bases from J; junction bases left unmatched: 9. This CDR3 contains 16 residues. Germline-derived CDR1 and CDR2 are MDHEN and SYDVKM. CDR3 region: CASSSLGDSSSYEQYF. The DNA for the CDR3 is TGTGCCAGCAGTTCTTTGGGGGACAGTTCCTCCTACGAGCAGTACTTC.

This clonotype was counted many times. This sequence joins TRBV6-5 and TRBJ2-5; D is perhaps TRBD1 or TRBD2 (5 bases each). The V end was cut by 2 bases, the J end by 5 bases, with 15 bases between. CDR1 is MNHEY, CDR2 SVGAGI, per germline. The CDR3 is 15 residues long. DNA of the CDR3: TGTGCCAGCAGTTACCCCGGAGAGGGGCGGGAGACCCAGTACTTC. Its protein is CASSYPGEGRETQYF.

In its sample, this clonotype was seen many times. Its ends do not fully match the called genes, so a read error is possible. The chain uses TRBV6-2 or TRBV6-3 and TRBJ1-5; D remains ambiguous. The CDR3 has 14 residues. Germline V gene sequence: CDR1 MNHEY, CDR2 SVGEGT. CDR3 sequence (DNA): TGTGCCAGCAGTCACTCCAGGAGCAATCAGCCCCAGCATTTT. Protein product: CASSHSRSNQPQHF.

In its sample, this clonotype was seen many times. V is TRBV19 and J is TRBJ2-2; perhaps TRBD1 as D (5 bases). This CDR3 is 16 amino acids long. Germline values: CDR1 LNHDA, CDR2 SQIVND (reference sequence). Between the trimmed V and J ends, which lost 2 bases and 3 bases, there was a span of 13 bases. CDR3 loop: CASSISIGADTGELFF. Here the CDR3 DNA reads TGTGCCAGTAGTATAAGTATAGGGGCGGACACCGGGGAGCTGTTTTTT.

CDR3 residues: CASSLGQGEAGELFF. CDR3 sequence (DNA): TGTGCCAGCAGCTTAGGACAGGGCGAGGCCGGGGAGCTGTTTTTT. The chain links TRBV11-2 to TRBJ2-2; TRBD1 matches 7 bases. Germline trimming cut 1 base from V and 6 bases from J; bases unmatched to any gene: 5. This CDR3 contains 15 residues. Germline values: CDR1 SGHAT, CDR2 FQNNGV. Variable domain in full (rest from reference TRBV11-2 and TRBJ2-2): EAGVAQSPRYKIIEKRQSVAFWCNPISGHATLYWYQQILGQGPKLLIQFQNNGVVDDSQLPKDRFSAERLKGVDSTLKIQPAKLEDSAVYLCASSLGQGEAGELFFGEGSRLTVL.

V usage is TRBV12-3 or TRBV12-4 and J usage is TRBJ2-7; the D is unclear. The CDR3 loop spans 16 amino acids. The germline V and J ends were trimmed by 3 bases and 5 bases, with 20 bases remaining between them. The CDR3: CASSFNPPPTLHEQYF. The CDR3 coding sequence is TGTGCCAGCAGTTTTAATCCCCCCCCCACCCTCCACGAGCAGTACTTC.

This clonotype was seen more than once but under ten times. J is TRBJ1-1 and V is TRBV4-2; D unresolved. CDR3 length: 14 amino acids. The germline gives CDR1 LGHNA, CDR2 YNFKEQ. The V and J ends lost 1 base and 0 bases respectively, with 6 bases between them. This CDR3 is CASSQVPLNTEAFF. CDR3 DNA sequence: TGTGCCAGCAGCCAAGTCCCTCTGAACACTGAAGCTTTCTTT.

This clonotype was observed at least ten times. The genes are TRBV28 and TRBJ1-1; TRBD1 matches 10 bases. The CDR3 spans 14 residues. Per the germline V gene, CDR1 is MDHEN and CDR2 is SYDVKM. Trimming removed 6 bases from V and 3 bases from J; junction bases left unmatched: 4. For the CDR3, the DNA is TGTGCCAGCAGCTGGGGACAGGGGCACACTGAAGCTTTCTTT. This encodes CASSWGQGHTEAFF.

Many counts were recorded for this clonotype. The chain recombines TRBV6-1 with TRBJ1-1; no firm D call. The CDR3 contains 13 residues. Germline V lookup: CDR1 MNHNS, CDR2 SASEGT. Deletions cut 3 bases from V and 12 bases from J, with 17 bases between. CDR3 sequence (DNA): TGTGCCAGCAGTGAGGGCTCTTCCTTGTCTCCTTTCTTT. Translated, it gives CASSEGSSLSPFF.

Ten or more counts support this clonotype. This rearrangement joins TRBV6-2 or TRBV6-3 to TRBJ2-2; the D gene is possibly TRBD1 (5 bases). The CDR3 loop spans 15 amino acids. V gave up 3 bases and J gave up 3 bases, with 11 bases separating them. Germline CDR1 is MNHEY and CDR2 is SVGEGT. The CDR3 spells CASSYVQGYTGELFF. The DNA of the CDR3 is TGTGCCAGCAGTTATGTCCAGGGCTACACCGGGGAGCTGTTTTTT.

The chain recombines TRBV6-5 with TRBJ2-7, with 14 positions matching TRBD2. This CDR3 is 16 amino acids long. V was pared by 5 bases and J by 2 bases, with 5 bases of the junction left unmatched. Germline-derived CDR1 and CDR2 are MNHEY and SVGAGI. The CDR3 DNA reads TGTGCCAGCAGTACCGGGACTAGCGGGAGTACCTACGAGCAGTACTTC. Protein: CASSTGTSGSTYEQYF.

This chain links TRBV6-2 or TRBV6-3 with TRBJ1-6; TRBD1 might be the D (5 bases). This CDR3 is 13 amino acids long. In germline, CDR1 is MNHEY, CDR2 SVGEGT. Trimming took 10 bases from V and 7 from J, leaving 14 bases between them. The chain's CDR3 is CATTGRTNSPLHF. DNA of the CDR3: TGTGCCACCACGGGACGGACCAATTCACCCCTCCACTTT.

The CDR3 nucleotides are TGTGCCAGCAGCTTGGACAGCGGGACGAACTCCTACGAGCAGTACTTC. This sequence encodes CASSLDSGTNSYEQYF. The V call is TRBV5-6, the J call TRBJ2-7; 7 bases map to TRBD2. V trimming: 0 bases; J trimming: 0 bases; junction bases outside the gene matches: 6. Germline assignment: CDR1 SGHDT and CDR2 YYEEEE. The CDR3 has 16 residues.

The gene calls are TRBV5-8 and TRBJ1-1, with a possible D match to TRBD1 (6 bases). V was pared by 2 bases and J by 11 bases, with 16 bases between. CDR1 is SGHTS and CDR2 is YDEGEE in the germline V gene. This CDR3 contains 13 residues. CDR3 protein: CASSFNEGTGAFF. The CDR3 coding sequence is TGTGCCAGCAGCTTTAATGAAGGAACAGGGGCTTTCTTT.

This clonotype was detected many times. The chain links TRBV7-6 to TRBJ2-7, with unresolved D. The CDR3 covers 13 residues. V lost 3 bases, J lost 9 bases, and 15 bases lay in between. CDR1 SGHVS and CDR2 FNYEAQ come from the germline V gene. CDR3 DNA sequence: TGTGCCAGCAGCTTGGATCAAGGCGCCCGGCAGTACTTC. Translated, it gives CASSLDQGARQYF.

This clonotype was counted a single time. The chain employs TRBV3-1 and TRBJ2-2, with D possibly being TRBD1 or TRBD2 (5 bases each). The CDR3 runs to 19 residues. Germline CDR1 LGHDT, CDR2 YNNKEL (reference sequence). Trimming shortened V by 0 bases and J by 1 base, and 18 bases separated the two germline ends. The chain's CDR3 is CASSQDGAWVVRNTGELFF. In DNA form, the CDR3 reads TGTGCCAGCAGCCAAGACGGGGCTTGGGTAGTCCGGAACACCGGGGAGCTGTTTTTT.

V is TRBV6-5 and J is TRBJ2-4; perhaps TRBD1 as D (6 bases). Trimming took off 0 bases at V and 8 bases at J, with 11 bases between the two ends. Germline V gene data show CDR1 as MNHEY and CDR2 as SVGAGI. CDR3 length equals 14 residues. The CDR3 here is CASSYSVAGDIQYF. CDR3 coding DNA: TGTGCCAGCAGTTACTCGGTTGCAGGGGACATTCAGTACTTC.

This clonotype was seen at least ten times. The chain recombines TRBV11-1 with TRBJ1-1; no clear D. CDR1 is SGHAT and CDR2 is FQDESV in the germline V gene (reference sequence). The V end lost 1 base, the J end lost 5 bases, and 8 bases lay between the germline ends. CDR3 length: 13 residues. CDR3 coding DNA: TGTGCCAGCAGCTTAGAATCGGGGACTGAAGCTTTCTTT. Translation: CASSLESGTEAFF.

V gene TRBV14 combines with J gene TRBJ2-3; no reliable D call. The CDR3 length is 14 residues. Germline V gene sequence: CDR1 SGHDN, CDR2 FVKESK. Between the trimmed V and J ends, which lost 0 bases and 0 bases, there was a span of 4 bases. The CDR3 sequence: CASSQEESTDTQYF. The CDR3 region has the DNA TGTGCCAGCAGCCAAGAGGAAAGCACAGATACGCAGTATTTT.